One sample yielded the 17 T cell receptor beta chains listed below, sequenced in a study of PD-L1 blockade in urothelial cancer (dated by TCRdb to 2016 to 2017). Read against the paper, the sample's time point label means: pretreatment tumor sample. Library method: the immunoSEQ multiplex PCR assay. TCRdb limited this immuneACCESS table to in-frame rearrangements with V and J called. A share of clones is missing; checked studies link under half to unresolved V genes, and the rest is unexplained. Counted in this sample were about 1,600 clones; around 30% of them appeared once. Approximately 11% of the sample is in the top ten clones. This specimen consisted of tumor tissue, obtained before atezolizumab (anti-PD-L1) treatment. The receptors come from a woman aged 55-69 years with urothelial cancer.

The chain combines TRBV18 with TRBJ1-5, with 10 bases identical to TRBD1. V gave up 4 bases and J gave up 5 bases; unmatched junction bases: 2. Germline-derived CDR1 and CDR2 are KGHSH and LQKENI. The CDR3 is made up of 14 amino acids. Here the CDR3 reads CASSRDRGDQPQHF. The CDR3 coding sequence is TGTGCCAGCTCACGGGACAGGGGTGATCAGCCCCAGCATTTT. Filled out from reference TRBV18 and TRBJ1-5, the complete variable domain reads NAGVMQNPRHLVRRRGQEARLRCSPMKGHSHVYWYRQLPEEGLKFMVYLQKENIIDESGMPKERFSAEFPKEGPSILRIQQVVRGDSAAYFCASSRDRGDQPQHFGDGTRLSIL.

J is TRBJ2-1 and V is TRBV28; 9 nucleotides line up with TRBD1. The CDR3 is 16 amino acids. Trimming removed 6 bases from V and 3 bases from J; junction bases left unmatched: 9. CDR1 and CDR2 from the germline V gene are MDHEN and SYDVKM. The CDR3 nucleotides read TGTGCCAGCAGCTTGACAGGGGGAAGTTACTACAATGAGCAGTTCTTC. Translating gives CASSLTGGSYYNEQFF.

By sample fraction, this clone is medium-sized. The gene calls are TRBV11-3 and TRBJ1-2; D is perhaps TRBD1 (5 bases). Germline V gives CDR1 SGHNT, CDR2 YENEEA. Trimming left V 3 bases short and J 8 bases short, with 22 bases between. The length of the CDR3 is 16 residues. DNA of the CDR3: TGTGCCAGCAGCTTGGGGCAGGACACGGCCAGAGGCGGCTACACCTTC. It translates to CASSLGQDTARGGYTF.

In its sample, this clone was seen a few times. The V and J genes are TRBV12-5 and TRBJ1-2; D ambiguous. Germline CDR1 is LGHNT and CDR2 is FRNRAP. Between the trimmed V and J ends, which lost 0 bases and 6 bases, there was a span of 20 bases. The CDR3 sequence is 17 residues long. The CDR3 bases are TGTGCTAGTGGTTTGGTACTCTTCGGCGGGGAAAGCCATGGCTACACCTTC. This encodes CASGLVLFGGESHGYTF.

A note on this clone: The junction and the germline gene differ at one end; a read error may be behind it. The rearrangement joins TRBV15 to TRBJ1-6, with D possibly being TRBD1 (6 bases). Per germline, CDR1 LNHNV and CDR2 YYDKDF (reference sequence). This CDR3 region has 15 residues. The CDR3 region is CASSPTQTGPEPLHF. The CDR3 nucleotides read TGTGCCAGCAGCCCGACTCAGACAGGCCCGGAGCCCCTCCACTTT.

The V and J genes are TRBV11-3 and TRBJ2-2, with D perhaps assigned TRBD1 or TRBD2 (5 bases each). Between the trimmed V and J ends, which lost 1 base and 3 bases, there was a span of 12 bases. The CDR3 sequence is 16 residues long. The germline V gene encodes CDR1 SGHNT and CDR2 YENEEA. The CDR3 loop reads CASSLVEGPDTGELFF. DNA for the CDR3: TGTGCCAGCAGCTTAGTAGAGGGGCCGGACACCGGGGAGCTGTTTTTT.

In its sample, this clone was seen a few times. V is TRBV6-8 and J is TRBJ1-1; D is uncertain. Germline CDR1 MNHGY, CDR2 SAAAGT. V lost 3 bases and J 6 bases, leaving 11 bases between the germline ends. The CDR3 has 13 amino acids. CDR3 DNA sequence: TGTGCCAGCAGTTATACGGGTACGTCTGAAGCTTTCTTT. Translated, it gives CASSYTGTSEAFF.

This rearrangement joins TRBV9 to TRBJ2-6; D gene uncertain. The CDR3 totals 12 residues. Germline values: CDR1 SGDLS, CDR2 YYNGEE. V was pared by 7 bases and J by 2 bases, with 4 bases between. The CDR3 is CASSPGANVLTF. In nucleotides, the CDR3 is TGTGCCAGCTCACCTGGGGCCAACGTCCTGACTTTC.

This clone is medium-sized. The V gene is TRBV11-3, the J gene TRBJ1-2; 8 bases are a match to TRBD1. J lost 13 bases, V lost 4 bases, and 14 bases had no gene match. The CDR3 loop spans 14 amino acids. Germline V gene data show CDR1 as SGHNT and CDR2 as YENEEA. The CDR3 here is CASSSILQGGRCTF. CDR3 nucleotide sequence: TGTGCCAGCAGCTCAATTCTACAGGGGGGGAGGTGCACCTTC.

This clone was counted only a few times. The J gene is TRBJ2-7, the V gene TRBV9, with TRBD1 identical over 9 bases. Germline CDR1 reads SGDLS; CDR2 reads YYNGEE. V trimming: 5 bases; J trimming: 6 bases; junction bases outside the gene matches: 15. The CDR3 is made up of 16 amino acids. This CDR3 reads CASSEATDRGLAEQYF. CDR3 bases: TGTGCCAGCAGTGAAGCGACGGACAGGGGTCTGGCCGAGCAGTACTTC.

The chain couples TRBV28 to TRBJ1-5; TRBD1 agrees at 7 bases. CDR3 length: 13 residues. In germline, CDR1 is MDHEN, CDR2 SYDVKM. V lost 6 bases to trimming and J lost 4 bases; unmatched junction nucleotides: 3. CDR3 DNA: TGTGCCAGCAGGTCGACAGGGAATCAGCCCCAGCATTTT. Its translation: CASRSTGNQPQHF.

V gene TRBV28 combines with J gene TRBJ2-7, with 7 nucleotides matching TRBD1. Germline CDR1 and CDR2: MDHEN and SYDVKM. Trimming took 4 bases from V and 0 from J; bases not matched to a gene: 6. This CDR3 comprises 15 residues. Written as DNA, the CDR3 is TGTGCCAGCAGTTCGGACAGGCCTTCCTCCTACGAGCAGTACTTC. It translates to CASSSDRPSSYEQYF.

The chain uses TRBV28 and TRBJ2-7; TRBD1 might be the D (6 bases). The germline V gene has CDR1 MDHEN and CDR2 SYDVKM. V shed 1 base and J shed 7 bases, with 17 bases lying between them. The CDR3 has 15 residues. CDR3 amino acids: CASSLSGDNFREQYF. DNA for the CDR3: TGTGCCAGCAGTTTATCTGGGGACAATTTTCGGGAGCAGTACTTC.

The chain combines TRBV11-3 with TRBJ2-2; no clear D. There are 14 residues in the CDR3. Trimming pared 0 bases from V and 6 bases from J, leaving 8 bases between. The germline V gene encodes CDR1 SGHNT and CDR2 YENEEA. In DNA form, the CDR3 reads TGTGCCAGCAGCTTAGAACGGGTAGCCGGGGAGCTGTTTTTT. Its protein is CASSLERVAGELFF.

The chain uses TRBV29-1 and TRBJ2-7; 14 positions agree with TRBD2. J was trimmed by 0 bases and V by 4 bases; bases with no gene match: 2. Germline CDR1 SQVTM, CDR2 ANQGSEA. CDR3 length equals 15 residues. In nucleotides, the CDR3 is TGCAGCGTTGGAGGGACTAGCGGGAGCTCCTACGAGCAGTACTTC. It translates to CSVGGTSGSSYEQYF.

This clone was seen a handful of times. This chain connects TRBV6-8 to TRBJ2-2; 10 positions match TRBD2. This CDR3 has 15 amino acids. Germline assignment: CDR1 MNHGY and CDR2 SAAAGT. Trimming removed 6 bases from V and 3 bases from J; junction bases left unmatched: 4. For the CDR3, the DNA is TGTGCCAGCAGCGCGACTAGCGGGTACACCGGGGAGCTGTTTTTT. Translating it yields CASSATSGYTGELFF.

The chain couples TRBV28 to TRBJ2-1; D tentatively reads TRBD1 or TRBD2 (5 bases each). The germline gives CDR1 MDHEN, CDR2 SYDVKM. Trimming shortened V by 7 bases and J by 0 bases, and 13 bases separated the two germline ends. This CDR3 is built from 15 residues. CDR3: CASTPGPFSYNEQFF. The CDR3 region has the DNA TGTGCCAGCACCCCGGGACCCTTCTCCTACAATGAGCAGTTCTTC.